These 8 T cell receptor beta chains originate from one sample sequenced in a study of T cell responses to AZD1222 COVID-19 vaccine. TCRdb keeps only in-frame clones here, not all; method: immunoSEQ multiplex PCR. In the table there are 100,000 to 150,000 clones, about 90% of which are singletons. The specimen comprised peripheral blood, sampled on day 0 of AZD1222 vaccination. The receptors were gathered from an adult in good health.

The chain joins TRBV4-2 to TRBJ1-1; 8 bases align to TRBD1. Germline V gene sequence: CDR1 LGHNA, CDR2 YNFKEQ. The V and J ends lost 3 bases and 7 bases, in that order; junction bases with no gene match: 4. The CDR3 runs to 13 residues. This CDR3 reads CASSHPDRGEAFF. For the CDR3, the DNA is TGTGCCAGCAGCCACCCCGACAGGGGTGAAGCTTTCTTT.

This sequence joins TRBV4-3 and TRBJ1-1; D gene uncertain. Deletions cut 0 bases from V and 0 bases from J, with 8 bases between. Germline CDR1 and CDR2: LGHNA and YSLEER. This CDR3 has 15 residues. The CDR3: CASSQEWIMNTEAFF. As DNA, the CDR3 is TGCGCCAGCAGCCAAGAATGGATAATGAACACTGAAGCTTTCTTT.

The J gene is TRBJ2-7, the V gene TRBV7-2, with 7 bases identical to TRBD2. The junction had 6 bases not matched to a gene; V was cut back by 1 base and J by 0 bases. CDR1 and CDR2 (germline): SGHTA, FQGNSA. The CDR3 sequence is 16 residues long. CDR3 nucleotide sequence: TGTGCCAGCAGCTTAGTCCTAGCGGTTCGCTCCTACGAGCAGTACTTC. This translates into CASSLVLAVRSYEQYF.

This clone appeared once. The V and J genes are TRBV2 and TRBJ1-5; 9 bases fit TRBD1. V was pared by 7 bases and J by 0 bases, with 4 bases of the junction left unmatched. The CDR3 is 15 residues long. CDR1 and CDR2 from the germline V gene are SNHLY and FYNNEI. The CDR3 sequence is CASKDRGYSNQPQHF. The CDR3 region has the DNA TGTGCCAGCAAAGACAGGGGGTATAGCAATCAGCCCCAGCATTTT.

The genes are TRBV6-5 and TRBJ1-1, with a weak D call TRBD1 (6 bases). This CDR3 is 15 amino acids long. Trimming left V 0 bases short and J 0 bases short, with 8 bases between. Germline values: CDR1 MNHEY, CDR2 SVGAGI. CDR3 amino acids: CASSYSGGMNTEAFF. As DNA, the CDR3 is TGTGCCAGCAGTTACTCAGGGGGTATGAACACTGAAGCTTTCTTT.

This CDR3 reads CASSLTTLAGILPYEQYF. CDR3 nucleotides: TGTGCCAGCAGCTTGACTACCCTAGCGGGGATTCTTCCCTACGAGCAGTACTTC. The V and J genes are TRBV5-4 and TRBJ2-7, with TRBD2 identical over 9 bases. CDR3 length equals 18 residues. The germline CDR1 and CDR2 sequences are SGHNT and YYREEE (reference sequence). V shed 1 base and J 2 bases; nucleotides not matched to a gene: 13.

V is TRBV18 and J is TRBJ1-4; D call uncertain. With 1 base removed from V and 6 bases from J, the gap between germline ends came to 6 bases. Germline lookup yields CDR1 KGHSH and CDR2 LQKENI. The length of the CDR3 is 13 residues. Here the CDR3 DNA reads TGTGCCAGCTCACCACAGACCGATGAAAAACTGTTTTTT. It encodes CASSPQTDEKLFF.

The CDR3 reads CSVVDRPFTDTQYF. In DNA form, the CDR3 reads TGCAGCGTAGTTGACAGACCCTTCACAGATACGCAGTATTTT. The chain is built from TRBV29-1 and TRBJ2-3; D may be TRBD1 (5 bases). V dropped 6 bases and J dropped 2 bases, with 15 bases sitting between them. Germline CDR1 reads SQVTM; CDR2 reads ANQGSEA. The CDR3 consists of 14 residues.